These 30 T cell receptor beta chains were all obtained from the same sample, sequenced in a study of immune heterogeneity within non-small cell lung tumors. Multiplex PCR amplified the TCR beta CDR3 region. Its first round ran for 10 cycles with 32 V and 13 J primers. TCRdb called the multiplex PCR reads again in MiXCR, with one record for every CDR3 protein. The profile covers 10,000 to 13,000 distinct CDR3 sequences, with roughly 30% appearing a single time and approximately 8.7% taken by the ten largest. TCRs were amplified from roughly 600 ng gDNA of bulk tumor per sample. Widely spaced biopsies, several per primary tumor, were obtained at surgery. Curative surgery was performed on patients who had untreated, newly diagnosed non-small cell lung cancer. Sequencing used lung tumor tissue. These receptors came from a woman aged 55-70 years with non-small cell lung cancer.

This clonotype was detected a few times. The CDR3 sequence is CASTTGGVGAFF. CDR3 in DNA: TGTGCCAGCACCACCGGGGGGGTAGGGGCTTTCTTT. This chain joins TRBV7-2 and TRBJ1-1, with D possibly TRBD1 on 5 matching bases. The V gene's germline CDR1 is SGHTA and CDR2 FQGNSA. This CDR3 is 12 amino acids long. V lost 7 bases to trimming and J lost 11 bases, with 17 bases between them.

In its sample, this clonotype was seen many times. The rearrangement joins TRBV19 to TRBJ2-1; 11 bases match TRBD2. V lost 5 bases, J lost 0 bases, and 9 bases stayed unmatched. Germline loops: CDR1 LNHDA, CDR2 SQIVND (reference sequence). CDR3 length equals 18 residues. Written as DNA, the CDR3 is TGTGCCAGTAGTCCAACTAGCGGGAGCAGGGCCTCCTACAATGAGCAGTTCTTC. Its protein is CASSPTSGSRASYNEQFF.

This clonotype has only a few counts. This rearrangement joins TRBV29-1 to TRBJ1-1; D remains ambiguous. This CDR3 spans 12 amino acids. Trimming took 7 bases from V and 0 from J, leaving 9 bases between them. Germline values: CDR1 SQVTM, CDR2 ANQGSEA. CDR3 amino acids: CSARRVNTEAFF. The CDR3 DNA reads TGCAGCGCCCGCCGGGTGAACACTGAAGCTTTCTTT.

In this sample, this clonotype is medium-sized. The CDR3 sequence: CASSRGDYEQYF. As DNA, the CDR3 is TGTGCCAGTAGTCGTGGGGACTACGAGCAGTACTTC. The V and J genes are TRBV19 and TRBJ2-7; D not resolved. Trimming took off 5 bases at V and 3 bases at J, with 8 bases between the two ends. This CDR3 has 12 amino acids. The germline V gene has CDR1 LNHDA and CDR2 SQIVND (reference sequence).

This clonotype is deemed medium-sized (0.01 to 0.1%). The chain has TRBV28 and TRBJ1-1; tentatively, D is TRBD1 (6 bases). V lost 5 bases, J lost 8 bases, and 9 bases lay in between. In germline, CDR1 is MDHEN, CDR2 SYDVKM. The CDR3 loop spans 11 amino acids. The CDR3 DNA reads TGTGCCAGCAGTCCAACAGGGGAAGCTTTCTTT. Translated, it gives CASSPTGEAFF.

Turning to this clonotype: This could be a read error, since a much larger clone is one nucleotide away. The V gene is TRBV28, the J gene TRBJ2-2, with D possibly TRBD1 on 6 matching bases. Looked up from germline, CDR1 is MDHEN and CDR2 is SYDVKM. The CDR3 is made up of 15 amino acids. This CDR3 is CARSFTGYRTEELFF. The CDR3 region has the DNA TGTGCCAGAAGTTTTACAGGGTATCGCACCGAGGAGCTGTTTTTT.

In the case of this clonotype: This could be a read error, since a much larger clone is one nucleotide away. The V call is TRBV4-1, the J call TRBJ1-1, with a possible D match to TRBD1 (5 bases). In germline, CDR1 is MGHRA, CDR2 YSYEKL. CDR3 length equals 14 residues. The CDR3 loop is CASSPGGANTEDFF. The DNA of the CDR3 is TGCGCCAGCAGCCCAGGTGGGGCTAACACTGAAGATTTCTTT.

DNA for the CDR3: TGTGCCAGCATCCCTACTAGCGGGAGGACGAAAAATGAGCAGTTCTTC. This translates into CASIPTSGRTKNEQFF. The rearrangement uses TRBV7-9 and TRBJ2-1, with 12 positions matching TRBD2. After removal of 7 bases from V and 7 bases from J, the junction contained 11 bases not matched to a gene. Looked up from germline, CDR1 is SEHNR and CDR2 is FQNEAQ (reference sequence). The CDR3 is made up of 16 amino acids.

This clonotype was seen only a few times. The chain couples TRBV6-4 to TRBJ2-7, with TRBD2 identical over 9 bases. Germline V gene data show CDR1 as MRHNA and CDR2 as SNTAGT. The length of the CDR3 is 18 residues. V gave up 2 bases and J gave up 6 bases; unmatched junction bases: 17. CDR3: CASSDTTKRAGGSSEQYF. The DNA for the CDR3 is TGTGCCAGCAGTGACACGACCAAGCGGGCGGGGGGGTCGAGCGAGCAGTACTTC.

This clonotype has only a few counts. The chain is built from TRBV20-1 and TRBJ2-5; D not certain. V lost 5 bases to trimming and J lost 5 bases, with 15 bases between them. The germline CDR1 and CDR2 sequences are DFQATT and SNEGSKA (reference sequence). The CDR3 has 13 residues. In DNA, the CDR3 is TGCAGTGCTGTGAATGATAATCCGGAGACCCAGTACTTC. Translated: CSAVNDNPETQYF.

The chain recombines TRBV12-3 or TRBV12-4 with TRBJ2-1, with 12 bases lining up with TRBD2. CDR3 length: 17 amino acids. The ends lost 6 bases at V and 5 bases at J; junction bases unmatched: 11. DNA for the CDR3: TGTGCCAGCAGCACCCCCGAAGGACTAGCGGGAAACAATGAGCAGTTCTTC. Its protein is CASSTPEGLAGNNEQFF.

This clonotype was counted once. This could be a read error, since a much larger clone is one nucleotide away. The chain links TRBV11-1 to TRBJ2-1, with TRBD2 identical over 7 bases. Trimming cost V 4 bases and J 10 bases; bases outside gene matches: 13. The CDR3 length is 15 residues. Germline CDR1 is SGHAT and CDR2 is FQDESV (reference sequence). The CDR3 reads CASSSRTSGFWEQFF. The CDR3 DNA sequence: TGTGCCAGCAGCTCAAGGACTAGTGGTTTTTGGGAGCAGTTCTTC. The full variable domain, rest sourced from reference TRBV11-1 and TRBJ2-1, is EAEVAQSPRYKITEKSQAVAFWCDPISGHATLYWYRQILGQGPELLVQFQDESVVDDSQLPKDRFSAERLKGVDSTLKIQPAELGDSAMYLCASSSRTSGFWEQFFGPGTRLTVL.

The chain combines TRBV20-1 with TRBJ2-3, with D tentatively TRBD2 (6 bases). Between the trimmed V and J ends, which lost 2 bases and 3 bases, there was a span of 18 bases. This CDR3 has 16 residues. Looked up from germline, CDR1 is DFQATT and CDR2 is SNEGSKA (reference sequence). The CDR3, as DNA: TGCAGTGCTAGATCTCTTTCGGGAGTAAGGACAGATACGCAGTATTTT. This sequence encodes CSARSLSGVRTDTQYF.

The chain carries TRBV10-1 and TRBJ2-7; weak D call: TRBD2 (5 bases). Germline V gene data show CDR1 as WNHNN and CDR2 as SYGVQD (reference sequence). The CDR3 has 17 amino acids. V shed 0 bases and J shed 2 bases, with 17 bases lying between them. Here the CDR3 DNA reads TGCGCCAGCAGTGAGTCCAGAGGGTCCCCGCGGGCCTACGAGCAGTACTTC. Translated: CASSESRGSPRAYEQYF.

There are a few counts of this clonotype. The V gene is TRBV7-3, the J gene TRBJ2-3, with a weak D call TRBD1 (6 bases). Germline-derived CDR1 and CDR2 are SGHTA and FQGTGA. CDR3 length: 15 residues. The germline V and J ends were trimmed by 5 bases and 2 bases, with 14 bases remaining between them. The CDR3 sequence is CASSLTGSHTDTQYF. In nucleotides, the CDR3 is TGTGCCAGCAGCCTCACAGGGAGCCACACAGATACGCAGTATTTT.

This clonotype ranks as medium-sized. The V call is TRBV4-3, the J call TRBJ1-6, with 9 bases matching TRBD1. The V gene end was trimmed by 4 bases and the J gene end by 9 bases; junction bases not matched to a gene: 10. The V gene's germline CDR1 is LGHNA and CDR2 YSLEER. There are 16 residues in the CDR3. Here the CDR3 reads CASSPRGDRESSPLHF. In DNA form, the CDR3 reads TGCGCCAGCAGCCCACGGGGGGACAGGGAGTCTTCACCCCTCCACTTT.

Turning to this clonotype: This may stem from a read error, because a much larger clone lies one nucleotide away. The chain employs TRBV6-5 and TRBJ1-3; tentative D call: TRBD1 (5 bases). Germline V CDR1 and CDR2: MNHEY, SVGAGI. This CDR3 spans 16 amino acids. The CDR3 nucleotides read TGTGCCAGCAGTTACTCGTTGGGACCCTCTGGAAACACCGTATATTTT. Its translation: CASSYSLGPSGNTVYF.

This clonotype qualifies as large. The J gene is TRBJ1-2, the V gene TRBV7-8; perhaps TRBD1 as D (6 bases). V lost 1 base and J 7 bases, leaving 13 bases between the germline ends. CDR3 length: 14 amino acids. CDR1 is SGHVS, CDR2 FQNEAQ, per germline. CDR3 residues: CASSLVNREIGYTF. CDR3 bases: TGTGCCAGCAGCTTAGTGAACAGGGAGATTGGCTACACCTTC.

By frequency in the sample, this clonotype is medium-sized. This rearrangement joins TRBV12-3 or TRBV12-4 to TRBJ1-2; tentatively, D is TRBD1 (5 bases). V lost 4 bases and J 4 bases, leaving 13 bases between the germline ends. The CDR3 length is 14 residues. CDR3 sequence (DNA): TGTGCCAGCAGTTGGGGCTCGGGGCCCTATGGCTACACCTTC. Amino acids: CASSWGSGPYGYTF.

The chain carries TRBV6-4 and TRBJ2-3; D perhaps matches TRBD1 (5 bases). The CDR3 is 14 amino acids. CDR1 is MRHNA and CDR2 is SNTAGT in the germline V gene. The V end lost 8 bases, the J end lost 2 bases, and 14 bases lay between the germline ends. CDR3 DNA: TGTGCCAGCGGAAACGACAGCGTCACAGATACGCAGTATTTT. It translates to CASGNDSVTDTQYF.

This clonotype was seen many times. This chain connects TRBV7-9 to TRBJ2-7, with D hard to call. Germline CDR1 and CDR2: SEHNR and FQNEAQ (reference sequence). The CDR3 spans 11 residues. The ends were cut back, 3 bases at V and 6 bases at J, with 6 bases in the middle. CDR3: CASSFLGEQYF. As DNA, the CDR3 is TGTGCCAGCAGCTTTTTAGGCGAGCAGTACTTC.

This clonotype has only a few counts. A read error may account for a junction end that differs from germline. The chain employs TRBV5-1 and TRBJ2-2; possible D gene TRBD1, 7 bases. This CDR3 has 15 residues. Per the germline V gene, CDR1 is SGHRS and CDR2 is YFSETQ. The CDR3 spells CASKTEGANTAELFF. DNA for the CDR3: TGCGCCAGCAAGACGGAGGGGGCAAACACCGCGGAGCTGTTTTTT.

There are a few counts of this clonotype. The chain employs TRBV4-1 and TRBJ1-4, with D possibly TRBD1 on 5 matching bases. Per the germline V gene, CDR1 is MGHRA and CDR2 is YSYEKL. This CDR3 is built from 14 residues. The germline V and J ends were trimmed by 4 bases and 8 bases, with 14 bases remaining between them. Written as DNA, the CDR3 is TGCGCCAGCAGCCTCCGGGACGGAGAAGAAAAACTGTTTTTT. Protein: CASSLRDGEEKLFF.

This clonotype is medium-sized within its sample. The chain is built from TRBV24-1 and TRBJ2-1; TRBD2 matches 8 bases. Germline V lookup: CDR1 KGHDR, CDR2 SFDVKD. This CDR3 spans 14 amino acids. V shed 9 bases and J 6 bases; nucleotides not matched to a gene: 9. CDR3 coding DNA: TGTGCCACCTCCCAAGCGGGAGAGGGCAATGAGCAGTTCTTC. It is translated as CATSQAGEGNEQFF.

This clonotype showed up many times. The chain has TRBV6-1 and TRBJ2-2; 13 nucleotides agree with TRBD2. After removal of 5 bases from V and 6 bases from J, the junction contained 9 bases not matched to a gene. CDR3 length: 17 amino acids. Germline-derived CDR1 and CDR2 are MNHNS and SASEGT. CDR3 DNA sequence: TGTGCCAGCAGTTACAGGACTAGCGGGAGTATTGCCGGGGAGCTGTTTTTT. The encoded protein is CASSYRTSGSIAGELFF.

J is TRBJ2-7 and V is TRBV7-2; 7 nucleotides align to TRBD1. The CDR3 is made up of 15 amino acids. Germline V gives CDR1 SGHTA, CDR2 FQGNSA. V lost 5 bases and J lost 0; bases outside the gene matches: 7. The CDR3 protein is CASSLGTVSSYEQYF. CDR3 bases: TGTGCCAGCAGCCTCGGGACAGTCAGCTCCTACGAGCAGTACTTC.

The chain recombines TRBV20-1 with TRBJ1-1; D is undetermined. There are 11 residues in the CDR3. Germline V gene sequence: CDR1 DFQATT, CDR2 SNEGSKA (reference sequence). V was pared by 5 bases and J by 6 bases, with 10 bases between. The CDR3 sequence is CSALGWAEAFF. The CDR3, as DNA: TGCAGTGCTTTAGGGTGGGCTGAAGCTTTCTTT.

This clonotype is medium-sized in the sample. The J gene is TRBJ2-7, the V gene TRBV7-6; 11 positions match TRBD2. V was pared by 4 bases and J by 6 bases, with 5 bases of the junction left unmatched. The length of the CDR3 is 14 residues. Per the germline V gene, CDR1 is SGHVS and CDR2 is FNYEAQ. The CDR3 nucleotides read TGTGCCAGCAGCTCGATACTAGCGGGAGTCGAGCAGTACTTC. It specifies CASSSILAGVEQYF.

This clonotype was seen a handful of times. This chain uses TRBV20-1 with TRBJ1-2, with 7 nucleotides matching TRBD1. This CDR3 has 15 residues. V lost 1 base, J lost 4 bases, and 9 bases stayed unmatched. Germline V gene sequence: CDR1 DFQATT, CDR2 SNEGSKA (reference sequence). Here the CDR3 DNA reads TGCAGTGCTAGAGGGACAGGCAGCTTGACCTATGGCTACACCTTC. Translated: CSARGTGSLTYGYTF.

As concerns this clonotype: A read error may explain this, as a much larger clone is one base away. Since no conserved phenylalanine or tryptophan closes the CDR3, a read error is the likely cause. J is TRBJ2-7 and V is TRBV6-2 or TRBV6-3; 12 bases align to TRBD2. The CDR3 totals 14 residues. V dropped 6 bases and J dropped 5; count of bases not matched to a gene: 5. The germline V gene encodes CDR1 MNHEY and CDR2 SVGEGT. The CDR3 region is CASSQTSGGHEQYL. CDR3 coding DNA: TGTGCCAGCAGCCAGACTAGCGGGGGCCACGAGCAGTACTTG.